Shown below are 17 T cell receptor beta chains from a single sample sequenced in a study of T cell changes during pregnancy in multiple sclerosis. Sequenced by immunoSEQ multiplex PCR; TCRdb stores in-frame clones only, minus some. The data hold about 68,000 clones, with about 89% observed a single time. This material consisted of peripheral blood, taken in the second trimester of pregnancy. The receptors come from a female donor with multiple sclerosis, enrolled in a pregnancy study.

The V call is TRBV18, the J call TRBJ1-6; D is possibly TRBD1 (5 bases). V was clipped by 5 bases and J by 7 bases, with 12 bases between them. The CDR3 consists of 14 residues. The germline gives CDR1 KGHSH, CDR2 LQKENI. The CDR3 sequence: CASSKSGRNSPLHF. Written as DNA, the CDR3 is TGTGCCAGCTCAAAATCAGGGAGGAATTCACCCCTCCACTTT.

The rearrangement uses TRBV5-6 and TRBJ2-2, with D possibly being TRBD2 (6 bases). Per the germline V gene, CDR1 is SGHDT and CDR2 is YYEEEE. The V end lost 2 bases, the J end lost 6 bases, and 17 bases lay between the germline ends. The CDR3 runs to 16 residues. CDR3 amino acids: CASSFEGLVGPGELFF. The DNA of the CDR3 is TGTGCCAGCAGCTTTGAGGGACTTGTAGGCCCCGGGGAGCTGTTTTTT.

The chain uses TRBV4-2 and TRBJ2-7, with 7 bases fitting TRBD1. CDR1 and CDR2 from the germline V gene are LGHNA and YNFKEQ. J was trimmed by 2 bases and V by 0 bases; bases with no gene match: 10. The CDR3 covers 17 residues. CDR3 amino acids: CASSQDRSRGFTYEQYF. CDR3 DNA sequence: TGTGCCAGCAGCCAAGATCGGAGCAGGGGGTTCACCTACGAGCAGTACTTC.

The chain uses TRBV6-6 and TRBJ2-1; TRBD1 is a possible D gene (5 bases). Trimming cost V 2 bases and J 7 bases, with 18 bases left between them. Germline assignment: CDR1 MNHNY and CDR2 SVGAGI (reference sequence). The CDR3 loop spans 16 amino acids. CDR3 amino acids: CASSYRQGIEWNEQFF. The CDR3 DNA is TGTGCCAGCAGTTACCGGCAGGGTATTGAGTGGAATGAGCAGTTCTTC.

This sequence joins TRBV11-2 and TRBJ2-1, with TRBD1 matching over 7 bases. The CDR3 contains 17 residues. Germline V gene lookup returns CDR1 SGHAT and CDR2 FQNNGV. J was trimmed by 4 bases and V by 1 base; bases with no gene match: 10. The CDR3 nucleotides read TGTGCCAGCAGCTTAGTACCCCGGGACAGACGATACAATGAGCAGTTCTTC. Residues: CASSLVPRDRRYNEQFF. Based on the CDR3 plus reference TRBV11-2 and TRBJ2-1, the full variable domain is EAGVAQSPRYKIIEKRQSVAFWCNPISGHATLYWYQQILGQGPKLLIQFQNNGVVDDSQLPKDRFSAERLKGVDSTLKIQPAKLEDSAVYLCASSLVPRDRRYNEQFFGPGTRLTVL.

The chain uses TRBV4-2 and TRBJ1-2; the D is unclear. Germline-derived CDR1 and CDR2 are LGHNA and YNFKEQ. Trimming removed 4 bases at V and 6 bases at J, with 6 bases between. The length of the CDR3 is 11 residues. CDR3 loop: CASSRVDGYTF. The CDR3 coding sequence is TGTGCCAGCAGCCGCGTGGATGGCTACACCTTC.

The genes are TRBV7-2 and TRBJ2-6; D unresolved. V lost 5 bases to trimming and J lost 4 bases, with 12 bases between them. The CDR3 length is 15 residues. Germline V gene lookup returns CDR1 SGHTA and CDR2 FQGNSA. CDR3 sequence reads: CASSLIAAGANVLTF. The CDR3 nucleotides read TGTGCCAGCAGCCTAATTGCCGCCGGGGCCAACGTCCTGACTTTC. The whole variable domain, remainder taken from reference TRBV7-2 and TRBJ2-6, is GAGVSQSPSNKVTEKGKDVELRCDPISGHTALYWYRQSLGQGLEFLIYFQGNSAPDKSGLPSDRFSAERTGGSVSTLTIQRTQQEDSAVYLCASSLIAAGANVLTFGAGSRLTVL.

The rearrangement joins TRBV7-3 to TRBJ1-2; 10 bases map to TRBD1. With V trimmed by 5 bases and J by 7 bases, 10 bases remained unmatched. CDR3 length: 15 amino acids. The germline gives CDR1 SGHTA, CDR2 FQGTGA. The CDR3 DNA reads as TGTGCCAGCAGCCCTTATGACAGGGGGCGCGGTGGCTACACCTTC. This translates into CASSPYDRGRGGYTF.

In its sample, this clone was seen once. The CDR3 reads CASSLVGATNEKLFF. The CDR3 DNA reads as TGTGCCAGCAGCTTAGTCGGTGCAACTAATGAAAAACTGTTTTTT. This chain joins TRBV11-2 and TRBJ1-4; no clear D. The CDR3 loop spans 15 amino acids. Germline CDR1 SGHAT, CDR2 FQNNGV. V was pared by 1 base and J by 0 bases, with 6 bases between.

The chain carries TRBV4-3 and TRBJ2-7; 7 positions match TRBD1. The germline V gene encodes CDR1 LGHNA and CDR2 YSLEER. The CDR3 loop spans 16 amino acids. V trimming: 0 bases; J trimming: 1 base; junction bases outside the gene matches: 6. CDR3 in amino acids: CASSQEPQGFSYEQYF. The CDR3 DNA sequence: TGCGCCAGCAGCCAAGAACCACAGGGGTTTTCCTACGAGCAGTACTTC.

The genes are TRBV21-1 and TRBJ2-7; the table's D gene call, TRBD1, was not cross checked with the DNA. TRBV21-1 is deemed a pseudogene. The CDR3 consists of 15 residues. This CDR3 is CASSKETGGVSEQYF. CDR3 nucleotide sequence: TGTGCCAGCAGCAAAGAGACAGGGGGGGTAAGCGAGCAGTACTTC.

The CDR3: CASSPGQLYGYTF. The CDR3 coding sequence is TGTGCCAGCAGCCCGGGACAACTCTATGGCTACACCTTC. This chain links TRBV7-2 with TRBJ1-2; TRBD1 might be the D (6 bases). This CDR3 contains 13 residues. The V end was cut by 5 bases, the J end by 4 bases, with 11 bases between. Germline CDR1 is SGHTA and CDR2 is FQGNSA.

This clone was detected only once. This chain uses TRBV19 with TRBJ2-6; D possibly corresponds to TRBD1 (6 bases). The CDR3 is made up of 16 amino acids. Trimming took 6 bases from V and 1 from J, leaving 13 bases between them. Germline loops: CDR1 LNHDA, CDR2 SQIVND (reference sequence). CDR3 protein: CASRKDSTSGANVLTF. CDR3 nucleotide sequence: TGTGCCAGTAGAAAGGACAGCACTTCTGGGGCCAACGTCCTGACTTTC.

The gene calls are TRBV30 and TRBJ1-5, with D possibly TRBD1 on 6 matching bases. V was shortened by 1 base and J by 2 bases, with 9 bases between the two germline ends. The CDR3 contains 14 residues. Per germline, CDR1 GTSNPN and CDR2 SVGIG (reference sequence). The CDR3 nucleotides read TGTGCCTGGAGTGCACACAGGGGCAATCAGCCCCAGCATTTT. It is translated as CAWSAHRGNQPQHF.

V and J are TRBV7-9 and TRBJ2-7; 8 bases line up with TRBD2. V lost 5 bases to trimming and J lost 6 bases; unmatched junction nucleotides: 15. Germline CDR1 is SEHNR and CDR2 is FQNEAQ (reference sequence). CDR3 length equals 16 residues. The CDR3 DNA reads TGTGCCAGCAGCCACGGGGACGGGGGGGAAAGTATCGAGCAGTACTTC. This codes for CASSHGDGGESIEQYF.

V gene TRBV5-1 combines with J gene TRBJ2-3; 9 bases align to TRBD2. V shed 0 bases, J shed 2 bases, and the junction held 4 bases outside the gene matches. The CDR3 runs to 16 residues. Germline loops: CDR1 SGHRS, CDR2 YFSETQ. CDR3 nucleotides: TGCGCCAGCAGCTTGGGCCAGCGGGGGGCCACAGATACGCAGTATTTT. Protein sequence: CASSLGQRGATDTQYF. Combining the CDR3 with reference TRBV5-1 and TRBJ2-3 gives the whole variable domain KAGVTQTPRYLIKTRGQQVTLSCSPISGHRSVSWYQQTPGQGLQFLFEYFSETQRNKGNFPGRFSGRQFSNSRSEMNVSTLELGDSALYLCASSLGQRGATDTQYFGPGTRLTVL.

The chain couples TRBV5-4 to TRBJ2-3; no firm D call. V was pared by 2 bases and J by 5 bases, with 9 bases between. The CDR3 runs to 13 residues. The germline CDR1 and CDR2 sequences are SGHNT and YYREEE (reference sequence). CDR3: CASSFRGGDTQYF. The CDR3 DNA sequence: TGTGCCAGCAGCTTTCGAGGCGGAGATACGCAGTATTTT.